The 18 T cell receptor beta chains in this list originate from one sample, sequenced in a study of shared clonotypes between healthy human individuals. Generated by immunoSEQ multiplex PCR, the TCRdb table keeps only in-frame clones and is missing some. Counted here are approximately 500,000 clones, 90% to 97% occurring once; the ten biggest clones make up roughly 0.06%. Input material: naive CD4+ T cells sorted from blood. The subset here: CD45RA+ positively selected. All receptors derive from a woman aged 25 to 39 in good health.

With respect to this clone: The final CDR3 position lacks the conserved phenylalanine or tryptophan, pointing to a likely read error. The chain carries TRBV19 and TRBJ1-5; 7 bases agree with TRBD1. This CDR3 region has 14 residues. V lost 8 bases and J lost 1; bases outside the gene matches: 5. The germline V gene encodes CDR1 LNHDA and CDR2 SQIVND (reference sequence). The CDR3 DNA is TGTGCCAGTGGACAGGTTTTAAGCAATCAGCCCCAGCATCTT. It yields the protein CASGQVLSNQPQHL.

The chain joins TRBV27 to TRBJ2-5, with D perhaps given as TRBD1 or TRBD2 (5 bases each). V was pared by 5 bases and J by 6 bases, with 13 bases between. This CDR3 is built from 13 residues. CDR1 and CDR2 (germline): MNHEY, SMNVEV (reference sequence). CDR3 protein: CASSSGGTQTQYF. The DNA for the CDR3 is TGTGCCAGCAGTAGTGGGGGTACGCAGACCCAGTACTTC.

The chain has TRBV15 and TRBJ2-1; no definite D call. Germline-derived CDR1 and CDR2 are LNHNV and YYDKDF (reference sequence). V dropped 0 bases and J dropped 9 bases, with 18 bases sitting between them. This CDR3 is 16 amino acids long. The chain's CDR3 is CATSRDLAFGWSEQFF. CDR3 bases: TGTGCCACCAGCAGAGATTTGGCTTTTGGGTGGAGTGAGCAGTTCTTC.

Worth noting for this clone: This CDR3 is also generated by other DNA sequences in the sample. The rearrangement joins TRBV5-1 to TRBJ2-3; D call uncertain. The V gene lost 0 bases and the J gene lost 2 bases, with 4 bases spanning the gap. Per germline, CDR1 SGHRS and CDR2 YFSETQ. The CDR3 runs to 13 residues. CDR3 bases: TGCGCCAGCAGCTTGGGGTCCACAGATACGCAGTATTTT. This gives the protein CASSLGSTDTQYF.

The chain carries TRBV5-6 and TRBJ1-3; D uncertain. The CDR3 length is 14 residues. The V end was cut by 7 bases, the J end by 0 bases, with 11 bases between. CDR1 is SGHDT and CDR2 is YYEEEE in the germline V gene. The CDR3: CASRLRHSGNTIYF. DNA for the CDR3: TGTGCCAGCCGTCTCCGTCACTCTGGAAACACCATATATTTT. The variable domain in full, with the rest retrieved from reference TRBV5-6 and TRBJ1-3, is DAGVTQSPTHLIKTRGQQVTLRCSPKSGHDTVSWYQQALGQGPQFIFQYYEEEERQRGNFPDRFSGHQFPNYSSELNVNALLLGDSALYLCASRLRHSGNTIYFGEGSWLTVV.

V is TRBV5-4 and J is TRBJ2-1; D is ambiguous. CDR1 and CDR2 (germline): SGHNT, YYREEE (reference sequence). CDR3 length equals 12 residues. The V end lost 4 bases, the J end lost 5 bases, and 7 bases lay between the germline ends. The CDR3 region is CASSLDHNEQFF. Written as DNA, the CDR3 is TGTGCCAGCAGCCTGGACCACAATGAGCAGTTCTTC. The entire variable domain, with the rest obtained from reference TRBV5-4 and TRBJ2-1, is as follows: ETGVTQSPTHLIKTRGQQVTLRCSSQSGHNTVSWYQQALGQGPQFIFQYYREEENGRGNFPPRFSGLQFPNYSSELNVNALELDDSALYLCASSLDHNEQFFGPGTRLTVL.

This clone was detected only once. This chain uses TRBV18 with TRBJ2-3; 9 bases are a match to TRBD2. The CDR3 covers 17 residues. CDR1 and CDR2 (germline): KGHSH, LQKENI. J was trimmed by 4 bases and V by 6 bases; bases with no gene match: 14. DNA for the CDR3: TGTGCCAGCTCCCCCGTAGCGGGAGTGAGGCGGGCAGATACGCAGTATTTT. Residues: CASSPVAGVRRADTQYF.

The CDR3 DNA follows: TGTGCCAGCAGGCCTCCGGGACTAGCGGACACCGGGGAGCTGTTTTTT. It codes for CASRPPGLADTGELFF. The V call is TRBV2, the J call TRBJ2-2, with 11 bases lining up with TRBD2. Germline CDR1 reads SNHLY; CDR2 reads FYNNEI. The CDR3 loop spans 16 amino acids. Trimming at V came to 6 bases and at J to 3 bases, leaving 6 bases not matched to a gene.

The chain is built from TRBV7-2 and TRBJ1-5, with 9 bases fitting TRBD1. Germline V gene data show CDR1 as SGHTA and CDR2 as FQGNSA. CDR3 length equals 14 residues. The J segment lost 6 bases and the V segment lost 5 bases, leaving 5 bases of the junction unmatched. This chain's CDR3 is CASSQTGGPQPQHF. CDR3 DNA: TGTGCCAGCAGCCAGACAGGGGGGCCTCAGCCCCAGCATTTT.

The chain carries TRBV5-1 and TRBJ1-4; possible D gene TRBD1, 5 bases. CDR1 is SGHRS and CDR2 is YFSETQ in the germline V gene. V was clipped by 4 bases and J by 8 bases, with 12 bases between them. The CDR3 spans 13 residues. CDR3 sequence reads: CASSPLYREKLFF. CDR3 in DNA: TGCGCCAGCAGCCCGCTTTACAGGGAAAAACTGTTTTTT.

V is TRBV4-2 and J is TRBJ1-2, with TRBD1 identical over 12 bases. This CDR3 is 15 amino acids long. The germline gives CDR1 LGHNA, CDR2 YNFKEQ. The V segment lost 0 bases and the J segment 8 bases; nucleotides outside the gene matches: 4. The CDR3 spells CASSQEGQGAWGYTF. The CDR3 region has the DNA TGTGCCAGCAGCCAAGAGGGACAGGGGGCTTGGGGCTACACCTTC.

The CDR3 here is CASSQDRFGLAGAKNIQYF. The DNA for the CDR3 is TGTGCCAGCAGCCAAGATCGCTTCGGACTAGCGGGAGCCAAAAACATTCAGTACTTC. The rearrangement uses TRBV14 and TRBJ2-4; 11 nucleotides match TRBD2. Germline CDR1 is SGHDN and CDR2 is FVKESK. V lost 0 bases to trimming and J lost 0 bases; unmatched junction nucleotides: 7. CDR3 length equals 19 residues. Using reference TRBV14 and TRBJ2-4 for the parts outside the CDR3, the full variable domain is EAGVTQFPSHSVIEKGQTVTLRCDPISGHDNLYWYRRVMGKEIKFLLHFVKESKQDESGMPNNRFLAERTGGTYSTLKVQPAELEDSGVYFCASSQDRFGLAGAKNIQYFGAGTRLSVL.

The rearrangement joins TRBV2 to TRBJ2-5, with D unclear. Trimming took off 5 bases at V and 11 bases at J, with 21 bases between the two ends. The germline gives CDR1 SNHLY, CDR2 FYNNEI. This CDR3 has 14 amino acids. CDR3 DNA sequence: TGTGCCAGCAGTCTCCGGAGTAGGGCCGGAGAGCAGTACTTC. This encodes CASSLRSRAGEQYF.

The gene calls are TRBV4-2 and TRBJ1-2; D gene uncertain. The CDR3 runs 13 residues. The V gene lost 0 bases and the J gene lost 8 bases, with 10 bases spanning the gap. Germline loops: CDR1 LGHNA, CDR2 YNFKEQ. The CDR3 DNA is TGTGCCAGCAGCCAAGATATCGGGCTCGGCTACACCTTC. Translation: CASSQDIGLGYTF.

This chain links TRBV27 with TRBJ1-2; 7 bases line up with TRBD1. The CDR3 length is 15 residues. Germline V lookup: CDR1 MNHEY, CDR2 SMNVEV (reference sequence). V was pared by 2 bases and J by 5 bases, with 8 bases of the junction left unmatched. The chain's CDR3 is CASSLEGALGYGYTF. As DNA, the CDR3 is TGTGCCAGCAGTTTAGAGGGGGCGCTGGGATATGGCTACACCTTC.

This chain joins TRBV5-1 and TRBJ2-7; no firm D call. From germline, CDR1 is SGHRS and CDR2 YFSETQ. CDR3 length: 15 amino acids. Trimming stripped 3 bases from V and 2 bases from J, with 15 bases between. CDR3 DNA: TGCGCCAGCAGCTCCTGGTCCATACTGACCTACGAGCAGTACTTC. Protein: CASSSWSILTYEQYF.

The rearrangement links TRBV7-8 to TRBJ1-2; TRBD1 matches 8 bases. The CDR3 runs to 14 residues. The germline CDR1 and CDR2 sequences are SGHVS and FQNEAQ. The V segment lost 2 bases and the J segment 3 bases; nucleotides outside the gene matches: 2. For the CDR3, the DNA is TGTGCCAGCAGCTTAAACAGGGGGGACTATGGCTACACCTTC. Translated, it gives CASSLNRGDYGYTF. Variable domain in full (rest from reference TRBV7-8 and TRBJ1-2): GAGVSQSPRYKVAKRGQDVALRCDPISGHVSLFWYQQALGQGPEFLTYFQNEAQLDKSGLPSDRFFAERPEGSVSTLKIQRTQQEDSAVYLCASSLNRGDYGYTFGSGTRLTVV.

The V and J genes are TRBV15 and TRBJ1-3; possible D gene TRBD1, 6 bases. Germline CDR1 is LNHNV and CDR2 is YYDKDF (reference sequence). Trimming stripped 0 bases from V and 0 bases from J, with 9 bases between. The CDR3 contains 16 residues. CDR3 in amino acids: CATSRDLDSSGNTIYF. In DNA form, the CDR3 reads TGTGCCACCAGCAGAGATCTGGACAGCTCTGGAAACACCATATATTTT.